The sequence of this T cell receptor beta chain was determined in a study of post-analysis software for immune sequencing data. Findings and limits, study-wide: Among multiple sclerosis patients, normalized Chao1 diversity was significantly below that of controls. Comparison of patients with controls showed five TRBV segments more frequent in patients, TRBV5-6, TRBV5-1 and TRBV20-1 among them.

The ends lost 8 bases at V and 2 bases at J; junction bases unmatched: 9. The CDR3 totals 15 residues. Every TCR beta cDNA library bore unique molecular identifiers. There were about 1 to 10 million T cells, and roughly 0.5 million cDNA molecules came from them. TCRdb redid the calling of the PCR reads with MiXCR, one entry per CDR3 protein. The sample records hundreds of thousands of distinct CDR3 sequences, around 60% being singletons. As concerns this clonotype: The antigen is not known.

Sequencing input: blood. V is TRBV12-3 or TRBV12-4 and J is TRBJ2-1; TRBD2 agrees at 7 bases. This TCR derives from a girl aged 2-10 years with multiple sclerosis. CDR3 region: CASFRERGPYNEQFF. The CDR3 coding sequence is TGTGCCAGCTTCAGGGAGCGGGGACCCTACAATGAGCAGTTCTTC.